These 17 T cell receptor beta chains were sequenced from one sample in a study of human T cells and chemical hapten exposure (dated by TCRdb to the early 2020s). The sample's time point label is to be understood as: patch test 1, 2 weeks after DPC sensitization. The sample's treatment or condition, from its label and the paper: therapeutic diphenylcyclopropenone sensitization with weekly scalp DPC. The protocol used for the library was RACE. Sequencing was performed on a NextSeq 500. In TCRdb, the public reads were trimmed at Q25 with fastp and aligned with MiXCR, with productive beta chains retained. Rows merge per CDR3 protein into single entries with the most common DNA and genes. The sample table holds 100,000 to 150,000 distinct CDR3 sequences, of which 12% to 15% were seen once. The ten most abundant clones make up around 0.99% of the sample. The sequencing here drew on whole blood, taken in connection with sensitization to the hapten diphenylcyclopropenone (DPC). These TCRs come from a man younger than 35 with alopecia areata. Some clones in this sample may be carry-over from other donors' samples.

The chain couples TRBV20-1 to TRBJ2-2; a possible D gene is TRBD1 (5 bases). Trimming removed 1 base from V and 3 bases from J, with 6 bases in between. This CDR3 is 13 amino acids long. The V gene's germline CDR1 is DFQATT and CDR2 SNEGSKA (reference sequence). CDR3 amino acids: CSARGQYTGELFF. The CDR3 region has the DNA TGCAGTGCTAGAGGACAGTACACCGGGGAGCTGTTTTTT.

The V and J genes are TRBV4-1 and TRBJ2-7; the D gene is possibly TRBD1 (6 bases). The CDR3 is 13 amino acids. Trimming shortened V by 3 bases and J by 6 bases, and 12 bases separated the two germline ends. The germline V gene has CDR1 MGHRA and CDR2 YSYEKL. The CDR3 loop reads CASSQAGVGEQYF. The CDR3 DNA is TGCGCCAGCAGCCAGGCAGGGGTAGGCGAGCAGTACTTC.

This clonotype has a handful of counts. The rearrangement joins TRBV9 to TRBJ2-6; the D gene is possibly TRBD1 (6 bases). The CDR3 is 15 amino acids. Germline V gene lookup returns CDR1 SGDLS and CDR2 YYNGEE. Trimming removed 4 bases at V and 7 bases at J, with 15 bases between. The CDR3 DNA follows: TGTGCCAGCAGCCAAGCACGAGGGGGAGCCAACGTCCTGACTTTC. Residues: CASSQARGGANVLTF.

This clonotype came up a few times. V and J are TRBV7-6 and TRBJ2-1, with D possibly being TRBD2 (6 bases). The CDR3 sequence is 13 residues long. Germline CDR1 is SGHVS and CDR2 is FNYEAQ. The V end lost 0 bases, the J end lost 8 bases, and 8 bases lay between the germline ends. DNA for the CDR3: TGTGCCAGCAGCTTAGCGTGGGGGGATGAGCAGTTCTTC. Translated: CASSLAWGDEQFF.

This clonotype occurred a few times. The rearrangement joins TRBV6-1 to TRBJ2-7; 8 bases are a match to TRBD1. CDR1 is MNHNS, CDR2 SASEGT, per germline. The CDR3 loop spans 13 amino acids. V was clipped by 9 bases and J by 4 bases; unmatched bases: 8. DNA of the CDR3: TGTGCCAGTAGACCGGGACAGGCATACGAGCAGTACGTC. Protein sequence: CASRPGQAYEQYV.

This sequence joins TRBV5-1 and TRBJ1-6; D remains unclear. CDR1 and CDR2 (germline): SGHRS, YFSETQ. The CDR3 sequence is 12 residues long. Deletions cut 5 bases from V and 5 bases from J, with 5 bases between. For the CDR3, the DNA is TGCGCCAGCAGGCAGAATAATTCACCCCTCCACTTT. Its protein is CASRQNNSPLHF.

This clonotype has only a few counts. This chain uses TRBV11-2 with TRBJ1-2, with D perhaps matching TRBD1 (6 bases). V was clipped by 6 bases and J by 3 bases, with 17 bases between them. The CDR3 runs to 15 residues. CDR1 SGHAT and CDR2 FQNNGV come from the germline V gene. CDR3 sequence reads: CASRRSDGQYYGYTF. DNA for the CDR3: TGTGCCAGCAGAAGGTCCGACGGACAGTACTATGGCTACACCTTC.

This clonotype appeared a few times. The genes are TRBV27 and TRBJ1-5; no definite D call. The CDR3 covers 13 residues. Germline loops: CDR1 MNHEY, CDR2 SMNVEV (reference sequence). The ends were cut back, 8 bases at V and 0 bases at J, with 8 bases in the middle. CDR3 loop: CASRAVSNQPQHF. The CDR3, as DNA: TGTGCCAGCCGAGCCGTTAGCAATCAGCCCCAGCATTTT.

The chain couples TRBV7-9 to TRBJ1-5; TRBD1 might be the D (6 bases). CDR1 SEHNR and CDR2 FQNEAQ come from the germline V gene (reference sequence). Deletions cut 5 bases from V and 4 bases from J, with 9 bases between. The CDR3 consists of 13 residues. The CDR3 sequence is CASSPTGNQPQHF. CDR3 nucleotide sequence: TGTGCCAGCAGCCCGACAGGAAATCAGCCCCAGCATTTT.

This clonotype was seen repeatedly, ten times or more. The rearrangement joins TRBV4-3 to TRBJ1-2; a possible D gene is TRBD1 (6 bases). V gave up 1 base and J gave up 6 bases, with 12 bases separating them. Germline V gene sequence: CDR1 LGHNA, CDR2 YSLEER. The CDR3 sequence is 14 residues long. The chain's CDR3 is CASSQGQEGHGYTF. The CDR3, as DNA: TGCGCCAGCAGCCAAGGACAGGAGGGGCATGGCTACACCTTC.

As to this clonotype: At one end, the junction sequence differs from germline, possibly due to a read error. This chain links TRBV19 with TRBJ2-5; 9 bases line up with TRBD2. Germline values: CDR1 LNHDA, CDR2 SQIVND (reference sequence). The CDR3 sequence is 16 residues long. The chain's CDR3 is CASSIYSGGEQETLYF. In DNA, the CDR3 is TGTGCCAGTAGTATATATAGCGGGGGCGAACAAGAGACCCTGTACTTC.

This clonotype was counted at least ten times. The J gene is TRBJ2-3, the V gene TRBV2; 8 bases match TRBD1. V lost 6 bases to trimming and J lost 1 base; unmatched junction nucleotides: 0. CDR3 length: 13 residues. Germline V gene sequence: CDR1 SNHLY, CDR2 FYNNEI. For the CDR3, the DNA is TGTGCCAGCAGGACAGGGGGCACAGATACGCAGTATTTT. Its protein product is CASRTGGTDTQYF.

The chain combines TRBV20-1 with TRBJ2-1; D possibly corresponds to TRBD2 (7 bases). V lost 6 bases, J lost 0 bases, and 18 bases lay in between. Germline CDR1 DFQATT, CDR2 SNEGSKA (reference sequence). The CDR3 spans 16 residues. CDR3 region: CSAGFGGPSSYNEQFF. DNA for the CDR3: TGCAGTGCCGGATTCGGGGGGCCGAGCTCCTACAATGAGCAGTTCTTC.

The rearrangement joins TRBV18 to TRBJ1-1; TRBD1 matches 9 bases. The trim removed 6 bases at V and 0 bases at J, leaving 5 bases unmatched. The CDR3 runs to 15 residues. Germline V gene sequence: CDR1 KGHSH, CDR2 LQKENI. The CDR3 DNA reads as TGTGCCAGCTCTCGGGACAGGGACATGAACACTGAAGCTTTCTTT. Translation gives CASSRDRDMNTEAFF.

This CDR3 reads CASSLTTNTEAFF. In nucleotides, the CDR3 is TGTGCCAGCTCACTTACAACGAACACTGAAGCTTTCTTT. The V gene is TRBV18, the J gene TRBJ1-1; D is unresolved. V shed 4 bases and J shed 1 base, with 7 bases lying between them. The germline V gene encodes CDR1 KGHSH and CDR2 LQKENI. The CDR3 contains 13 residues.

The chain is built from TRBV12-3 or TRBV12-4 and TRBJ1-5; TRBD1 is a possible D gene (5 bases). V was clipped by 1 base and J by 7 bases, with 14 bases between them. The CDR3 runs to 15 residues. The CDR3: CASSLVFQGQQPQHF. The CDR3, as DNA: TGTGCCAGCAGTTTAGTCTTTCAGGGCCAGCAGCCCCAGCATTTT.

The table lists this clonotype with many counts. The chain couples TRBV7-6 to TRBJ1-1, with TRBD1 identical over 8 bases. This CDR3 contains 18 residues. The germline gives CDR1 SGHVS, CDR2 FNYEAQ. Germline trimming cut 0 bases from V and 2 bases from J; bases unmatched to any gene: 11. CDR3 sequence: CASSLASGTGRDNTEAFF. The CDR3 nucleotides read TGTGCCAGCAGCTTAGCGTCAGGGACAGGTCGAGACAACACTGAAGCTTTCTTT.